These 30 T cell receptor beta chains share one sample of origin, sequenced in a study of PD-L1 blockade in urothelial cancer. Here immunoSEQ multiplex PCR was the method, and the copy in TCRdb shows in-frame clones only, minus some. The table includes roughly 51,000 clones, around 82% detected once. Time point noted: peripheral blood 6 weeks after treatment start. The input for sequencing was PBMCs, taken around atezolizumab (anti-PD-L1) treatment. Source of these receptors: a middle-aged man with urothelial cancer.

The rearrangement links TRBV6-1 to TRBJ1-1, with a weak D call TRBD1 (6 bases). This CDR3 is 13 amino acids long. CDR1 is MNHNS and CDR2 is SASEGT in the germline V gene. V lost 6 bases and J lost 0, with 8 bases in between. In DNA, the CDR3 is TGTGCCAGCAGCGGACAGCTGAACACTGAAGCTTTCTTT. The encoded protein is CASSGQLNTEAFF.

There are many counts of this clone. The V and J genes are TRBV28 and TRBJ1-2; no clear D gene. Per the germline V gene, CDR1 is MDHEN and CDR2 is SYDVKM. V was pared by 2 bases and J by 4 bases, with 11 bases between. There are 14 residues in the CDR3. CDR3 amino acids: CASSLPQVLYGYTF. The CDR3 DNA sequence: TGTGCCAGCAGTTTACCCCAGGTTCTCTATGGCTACACCTTC.

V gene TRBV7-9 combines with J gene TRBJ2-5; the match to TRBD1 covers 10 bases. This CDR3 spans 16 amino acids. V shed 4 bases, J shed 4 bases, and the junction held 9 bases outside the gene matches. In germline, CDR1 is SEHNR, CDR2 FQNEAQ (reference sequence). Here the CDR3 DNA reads TGTGCCAGCAGCTCAAGATCCGGGACAGGGGTAGAGACCCAGTACTTC. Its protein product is CASSSRSGTGVETQYF.

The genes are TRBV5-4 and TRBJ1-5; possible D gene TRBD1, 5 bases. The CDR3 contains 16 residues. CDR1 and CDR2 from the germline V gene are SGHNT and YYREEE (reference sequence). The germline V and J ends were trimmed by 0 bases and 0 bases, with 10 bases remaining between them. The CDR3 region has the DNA TGTGCCAGCAGCTTGGCCGGGGGGAATAGCAATCAGCCCCAGCATTTT. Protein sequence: CASSLAGGNSNQPQHF.

CDR3 sequence reads: CASSVVSAGANYGYTF. The CDR3 coding sequence is TGTGCCAGCAGTGTGGTTTCGGCAGGGGCTAACTATGGCTACACCTTC. The chain is built from TRBV27 and TRBJ1-2; possibly TRBD1 for D (6 bases). V lost 5 bases, J lost 0 bases, and 16 bases lay in between. Germline-derived CDR1 and CDR2 are MNHEY and SMNVEV (reference sequence). This CDR3 is 16 amino acids long.

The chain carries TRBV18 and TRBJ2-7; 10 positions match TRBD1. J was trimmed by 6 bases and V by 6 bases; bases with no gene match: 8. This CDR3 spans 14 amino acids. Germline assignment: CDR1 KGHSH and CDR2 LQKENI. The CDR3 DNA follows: TGTGCCAGCTCCGGGGGACAGGGGAGTTTCGAGCAGTACTTC. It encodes CASSGGQGSFEQYF.

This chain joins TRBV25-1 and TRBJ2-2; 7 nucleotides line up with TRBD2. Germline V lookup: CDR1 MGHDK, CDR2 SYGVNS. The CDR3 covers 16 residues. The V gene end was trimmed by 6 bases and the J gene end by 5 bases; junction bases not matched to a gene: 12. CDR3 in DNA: TGTGCCAGCAGCTCCTCCGCGGGAGTTAGAACCGGGGAGCTGTTTTTT. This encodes CASSSSAGVRTGELFF.

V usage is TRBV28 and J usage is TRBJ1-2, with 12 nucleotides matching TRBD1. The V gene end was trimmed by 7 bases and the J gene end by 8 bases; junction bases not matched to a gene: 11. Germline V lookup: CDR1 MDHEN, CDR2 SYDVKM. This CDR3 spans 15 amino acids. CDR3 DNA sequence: TGTGCCAGCAACATCCCGGGACAGGGGGCCCGAGGCTACACCTTC. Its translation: CASNIPGQGARGYTF.

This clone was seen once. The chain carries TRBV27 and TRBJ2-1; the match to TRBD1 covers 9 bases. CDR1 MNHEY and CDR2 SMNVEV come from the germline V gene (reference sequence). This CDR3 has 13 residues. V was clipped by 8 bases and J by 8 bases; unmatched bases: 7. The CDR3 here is CASGRDRAYEQFF. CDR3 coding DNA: TGTGCCAGCGGCCGGGACAGGGCTTATGAGCAGTTCTTC.

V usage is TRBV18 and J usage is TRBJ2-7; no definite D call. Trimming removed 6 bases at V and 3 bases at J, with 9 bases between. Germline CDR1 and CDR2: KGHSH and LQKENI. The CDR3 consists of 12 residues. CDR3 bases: TGTGCCAGCTCCGGAGAACGCTACGAGCAGTACTTC. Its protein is CASSGERYEQYF.

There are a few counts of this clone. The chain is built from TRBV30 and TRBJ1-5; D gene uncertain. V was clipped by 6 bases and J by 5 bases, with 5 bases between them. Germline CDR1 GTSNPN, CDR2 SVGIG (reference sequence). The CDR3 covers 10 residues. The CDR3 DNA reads TGTGCCTGCGGTGATCAGCCCCAGCATTTT. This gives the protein CACGDQPQHF. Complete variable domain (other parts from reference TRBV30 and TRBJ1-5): SQTIHQWPATLVQPVGSPLSLECTVEGTSNPNLYWYRQAAGRGLQLLFYSVGIGQISSEVPQNLSASRPQDRQFILSSKKLLLSDSGFYLCACGDQPQHFGDGTRLSIL.

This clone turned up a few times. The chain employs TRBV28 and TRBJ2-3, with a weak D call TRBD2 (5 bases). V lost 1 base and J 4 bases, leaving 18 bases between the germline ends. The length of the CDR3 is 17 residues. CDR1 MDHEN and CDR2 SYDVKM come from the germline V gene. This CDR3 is CASSLSHPGIGPDTQYF. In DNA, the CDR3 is TGTGCCAGCAGTTTATCCCACCCGGGAATCGGGCCAGATACGCAGTATTTT.

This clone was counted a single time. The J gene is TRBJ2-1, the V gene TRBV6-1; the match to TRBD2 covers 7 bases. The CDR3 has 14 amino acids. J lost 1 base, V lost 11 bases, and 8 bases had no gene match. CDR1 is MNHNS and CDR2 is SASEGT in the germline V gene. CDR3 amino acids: CAAAGGGSYNEQFF. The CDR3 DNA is TGTGCCGCCGCTGGGGGGGGTTCCTACAATGAGCAGTTCTTC.

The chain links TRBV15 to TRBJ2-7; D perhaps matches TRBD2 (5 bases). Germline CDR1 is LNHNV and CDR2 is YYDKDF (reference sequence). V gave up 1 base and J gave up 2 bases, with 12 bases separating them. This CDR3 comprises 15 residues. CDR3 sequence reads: CATSRGTPGAYEQYF. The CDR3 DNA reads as TGTGCCACCAGCAGAGGCACCCCCGGGGCCTACGAGCAGTACTTC.

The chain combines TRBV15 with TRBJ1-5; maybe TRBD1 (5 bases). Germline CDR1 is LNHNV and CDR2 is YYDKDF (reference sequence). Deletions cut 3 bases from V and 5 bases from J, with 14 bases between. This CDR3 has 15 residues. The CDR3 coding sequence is TGTGCCACCAGCAGGGCAGCCGACAGTGATCAGCCCCAGCATTTT. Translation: CATSRAADSDQPQHF.

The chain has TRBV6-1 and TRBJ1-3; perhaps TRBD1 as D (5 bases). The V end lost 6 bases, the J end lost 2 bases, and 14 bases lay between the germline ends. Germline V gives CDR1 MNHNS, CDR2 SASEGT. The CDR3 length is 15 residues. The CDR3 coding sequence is TGTGCCAGCAGCCCGGAACGCAGGGCTGGAAACACCATATATTTT. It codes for CASSPERRAGNTIYF.

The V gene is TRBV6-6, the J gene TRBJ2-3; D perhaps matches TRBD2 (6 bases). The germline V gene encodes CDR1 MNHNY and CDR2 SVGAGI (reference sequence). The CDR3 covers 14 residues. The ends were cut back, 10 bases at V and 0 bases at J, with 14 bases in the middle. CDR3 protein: CATGRETSTDTQYF. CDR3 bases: TGTGCCACCGGGCGGGAAACTAGCACAGATACGCAGTATTTT.

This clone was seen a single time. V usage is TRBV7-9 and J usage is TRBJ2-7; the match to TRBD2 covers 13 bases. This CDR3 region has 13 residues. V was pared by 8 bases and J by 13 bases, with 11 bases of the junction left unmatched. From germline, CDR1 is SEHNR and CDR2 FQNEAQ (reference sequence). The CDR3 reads CASGMGTSGKKYF. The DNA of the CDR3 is TGTGCCAGCGGCATGGGGACTAGCGGGAAAAAATACTTC.

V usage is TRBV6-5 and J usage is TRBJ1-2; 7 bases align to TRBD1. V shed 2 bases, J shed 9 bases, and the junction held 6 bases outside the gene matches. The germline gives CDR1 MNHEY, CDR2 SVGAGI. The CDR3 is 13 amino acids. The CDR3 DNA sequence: TGTGCCAGCAGTTACCGACAGGGTGGCAGCTACACCTTC. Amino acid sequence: CASSYRQGGSYTF.

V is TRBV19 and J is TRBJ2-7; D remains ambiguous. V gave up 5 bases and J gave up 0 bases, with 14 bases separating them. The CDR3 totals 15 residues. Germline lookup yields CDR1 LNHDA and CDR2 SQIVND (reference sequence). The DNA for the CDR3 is TGTGCCAGTAGTGCGGCTCCCGGGTCCTCCTACGAGCAGTACTTC. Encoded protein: CASSAAPGSSYEQYF.

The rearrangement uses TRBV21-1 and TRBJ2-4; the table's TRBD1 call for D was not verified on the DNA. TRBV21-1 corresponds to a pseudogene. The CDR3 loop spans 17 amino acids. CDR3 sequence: CASSPPPDRESKNIQYF. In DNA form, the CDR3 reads TGTGCCAGCAGCCCACCTCCGGACAGGGAGTCCAAAAACATTCAGTACTTC.

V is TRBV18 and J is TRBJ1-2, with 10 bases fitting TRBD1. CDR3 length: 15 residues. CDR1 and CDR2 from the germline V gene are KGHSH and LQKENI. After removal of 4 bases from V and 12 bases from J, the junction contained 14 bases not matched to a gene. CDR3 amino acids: CASSRAGDRGLRNTF. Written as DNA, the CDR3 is TGTGCCAGCTCACGTGCCGGGGACAGGGGTTTGCGGAACACCTTC.

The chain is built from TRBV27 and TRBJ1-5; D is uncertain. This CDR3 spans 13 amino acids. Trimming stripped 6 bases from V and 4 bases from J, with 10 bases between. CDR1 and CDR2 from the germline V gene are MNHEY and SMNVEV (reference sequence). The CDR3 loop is CASRADKNQPQHF. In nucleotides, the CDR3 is TGTGCCAGCAGGGCAGATAAGAATCAGCCCCAGCATTTT.

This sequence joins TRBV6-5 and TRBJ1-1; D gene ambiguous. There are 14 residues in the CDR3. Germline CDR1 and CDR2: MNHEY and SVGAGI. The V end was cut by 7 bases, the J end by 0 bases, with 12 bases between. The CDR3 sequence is CASTPGTLNTEAFF. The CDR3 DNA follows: TGTGCCAGCACCCCAGGTACCCTGAACACTGAAGCTTTCTTT.

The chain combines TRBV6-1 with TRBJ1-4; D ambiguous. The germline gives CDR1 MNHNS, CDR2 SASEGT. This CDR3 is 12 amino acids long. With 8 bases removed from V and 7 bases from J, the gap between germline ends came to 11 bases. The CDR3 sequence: CASGPLFEKLFF. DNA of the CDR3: TGTGCCAGCGGCCCGTTATTTGAAAAACTGTTTTTT.

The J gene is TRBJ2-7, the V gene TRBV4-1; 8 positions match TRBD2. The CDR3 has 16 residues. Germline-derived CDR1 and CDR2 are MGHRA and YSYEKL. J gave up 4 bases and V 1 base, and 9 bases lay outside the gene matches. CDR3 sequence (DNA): TGCGCCAGCAGCCAAGTCAGTAGCGGGGCTTATTACGAGCAGTACTTC. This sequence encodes CASSQVSSGAYYEQYF.

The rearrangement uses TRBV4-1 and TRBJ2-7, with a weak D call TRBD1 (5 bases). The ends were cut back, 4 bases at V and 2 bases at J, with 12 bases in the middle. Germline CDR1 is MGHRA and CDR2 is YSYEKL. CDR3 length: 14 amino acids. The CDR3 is CASSPSGSPYEQYF. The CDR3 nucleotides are TGCGCCAGCAGCCCTTCAGGGTCCCCCTACGAGCAGTACTTC.

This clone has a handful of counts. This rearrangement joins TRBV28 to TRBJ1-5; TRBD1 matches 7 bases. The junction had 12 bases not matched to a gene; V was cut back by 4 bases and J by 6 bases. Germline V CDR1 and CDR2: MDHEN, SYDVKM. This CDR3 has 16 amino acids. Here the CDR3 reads CASSSWTGAILQPQHF. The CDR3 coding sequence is TGTGCCAGCAGTTCATGGACAGGCGCAATCCTTCAGCCCCAGCATTTT.

CDR3 amino acids: CASSREASSSYNEQFF. For the CDR3, the DNA is TGCGCCAGCAGCCGGGAGGCTAGTAGCTCCTACAATGAGCAGTTCTTC. V is TRBV5-1 and J is TRBJ2-1; 7 bases map to TRBD2. The CDR3 is 16 amino acids. Germline loops: CDR1 SGHRS, CDR2 YFSETQ. V lost 4 bases to trimming and J lost 0 bases; unmatched junction nucleotides: 7. The whole variable domain, remainder taken from reference TRBV5-1 and TRBJ2-1, is KAGVTQTPRYLIKTRGQQVTLSCSPISGHRSVSWYQQTPGQGLQFLFEYFSETQRNKGNFPGRFSGRQFSNSRSEMNVSTLELGDSALYLCASSREASSSYNEQFFGPGTRLTVL.

CDR3 in amino acids: CASSFSEGYEQYF. The CDR3 nucleotides read TGTGCCAGCAGCTTTTCCGAGGGATACGAGCAGTACTTC. The chain links TRBV5-5 to TRBJ2-7, with D tentatively TRBD2 (5 bases). The CDR3 totals 13 residues. V gave up 2 bases and J gave up 4 bases, with 10 bases separating them. Germline V gives CDR1 SGHKS, CDR2 YYEKEE (reference sequence). The full variable domain, with the rest looked up from reference TRBV5-5 and TRBJ2-7, is DAGVTQSPTHLIKTRGQQVTLRCSPISGHKSVSWYQQVLGQGPQFIFQYYEKEERGRGNFPDRFSARQFPNYSSELNVNALLLGDSALYLCASSFSEGYEQYFGPGTRLTVT.